A selection of T cell receptor beta chains follows, all from one sample in a study of T cell responses to AZD1222 COVID-19 vaccine. Profiled with immunoSEQ multiplex PCR; TCRdb holds only in-frame clones, not every one. The sample includes 120,000 or so clones, about nine tenths seen only once; the top ten take 6% to 9%. Source: peripheral blood, taken on day 0 of AZD1222 vaccination. These TCRs come from an adult in good health. Both conserved end residues are part of each CDR3. Not all rows give a size; the values are once, few, many and, for expanded clones, a class.

J | size | V | CDR3
TRBJ2-7 | once | TRBV5-5 | CASSLSATAPGEQYF
TRBJ1-3 | . | TRBV7-2 | CASSLAGARGNGNTIYF
TRBJ2-7 | . | TRBV6-2/TRBV6-3 | CASSYSGREQYF
TRBJ1-6 | . | TRBV10-2 | CASTRTGTKNSPLHF
TRBJ2-1 | . | TRBV11-3 | CASSSRNNEQFF
TRBJ2-7 | . | TRBV28 | CASSSYYEQYF
TRBJ2-6 | . | TRBV5-1 | CASRGTGYSGANVLTF
TRBJ1-2 | . | TRBV10-3 | CAISELWDLKYGYTF
TRBJ2-1 | . | TRBV15 | CATSREGAGNNEQFF
TRBJ2-6 | . | TRBV27 | CASSFSGANVLTF
TRBJ2-5 | . | TRBV11-2 | CASSLVVRGLGQETQYF